This TCR beta chain came from a study of blood T cell repertoires in COVID-19 (dated by TCRdb to the early 2020s). In terms of the full investigation: Samples covering the acute and convalescent phases of COVID-19 were provided by collaborators in the United States, Italy and Spain. The material from the prospective study consisted of cDNA or gDNA derived from T cells, B-cell-depleted T cells, or PBMCs. Deeply sampled blood TCRbeta repertoires from subjects exposed to, actively infected with, or recovered from COVID-19 were included in the dataset. The repertoires were released in a freely available public database intended as a resource for research on the immune response to SARS-CoV-2. Samples were obtained from the ongoing ImmuneRACE study (first 160 participants) and from over a thousand subjects provided by 6 global collaborators. Sample metadata almost always included a de-identified subject ID, COVID-19 status, age in years and sex. HLA class I and class II types, where available, came from metadata supplied by the sample provider rather than from assay-based typing.

CDR1 and CDR2, looked up from the germline V gene, are MDHEN and SYDVKM. Counted from cysteine to phenylalanine, this CDR3 has 16 amino acids. Just the 48-base CDR3 DNA is kept, in frame starting at base 1. The junction shows trimming of 7 bases on V and 9 bases on J, and the gene matches do not reach 18 bases of it. Here is what the overall study found, with its caveats: The amount of clinical and demographic metadata varied by source and participant and was provided uncurated.

Collaborating institutions collected whole blood in K2EDTA tubes following their own protocols. Collaborator samples were shipped for TCRbeta analysis as frozen whole blood, isolated PBMCs, or DNA extracted from either sample type. TCRbeta CDR3 regions were amplified from genomic DNA using the immunoSEQ Assay, a bias-controlled multiplex PCR. As for the authors' bioinformatics: The number of nucleated cells in each sample was estimated from the amplification of reference gene primers within the assay. Sequence reads were collapsed and filtered to measure the absolute abundance of every unique TCRbeta CDR3 rearrangement. For each sample, productive Simpson clonality was calculated by taking the square root of Simpson's diversity index across productive rearrangements. Held by TCRdb, this immuneACCESS table contains in-frame sequences only and omits some clones. Under half of the omission traces to an unresolved V gene where checked; the cause of the rest is unknown. The V and J calls and clone size come from that table; D and trimming were worked out from the DNA. This sample gives about 140,000 clones in total; more than 75% of them show up just once. Under 7% of the sample rests with the top ten.

With respect to this clone: What this receptor recognizes is not known. Qualities for individual bases were not recorded, and no much larger clone is one base off.

In this chain, TRBV28 is recombined with TRBJ2-1, and 7 junctional nucleotides match TRBD2. This clonotype originated in a human donor in a cohort sampled during active COVID-19. Input material: peripheral blood. This receptor has the CDR3 CASTSGKSYKRGEQFF. The nucleotides are TGTGCCAGCACCAGCGGGAAGTCTTATAAGCGGGGTGAGCAGTTCTTC.